The 32 T cell receptor beta chains below come from one sample, sequenced in a study of cytomegalovirus exposure and HLA in healthy donors. Assay used: immunoSEQ multiplex PCR; TCRdb lists only in-frame clones, some missing. The data hold tens of thousands of clones, with around 96% observed a single time. Sample: PBMCs. These receptors were taken from a woman younger than 35 in good health and CMV-seronegative.

This chain links TRBV6-5 with TRBJ2-1, with D perhaps TRBD2 (5 bases). The CDR3 is 14 residues long. V lost 2 bases, J lost 4 bases, and 9 bases lay in between. Germline CDR1 MNHEY, CDR2 SVGAGI. The CDR3 coding sequence is TGTGCCAGCAGTTACCTCGAGGGATACAATGAGCAGTTCTTC. It codes for CASSYLEGYNEQFF.

The rearrangement joins TRBV6-6 to TRBJ2-1; TRBD2 matches at 10 bases. The V gene's germline CDR1 is MNHNY and CDR2 SVGAGI (reference sequence). The trim removed 8 bases at V and 9 bases at J, leaving 10 bases unmatched. The CDR3 contains 14 residues. DNA of the CDR3: TGTGCCAGCGAGGCTAGCGGGAGCGGGGGTGAGCAGTTCTTC. As protein: CASEASGSGGEQFF.

The genes are TRBV11-2 and TRBJ2-3; D is uncertain. This CDR3 contains 13 residues. Germline V gives CDR1 SGHAT, CDR2 FQNNGV. The germline V and J ends were trimmed by 2 bases and 6 bases, with 9 bases remaining between them. The CDR3 spells CASSLLFSDTQYF. The CDR3 DNA sequence: TGTGCCAGCAGCTTACTCTTTTCGGATACGCAGTATTTT.

CDR3 region: CASGRSPTGTGESNEQFF. In DNA, the CDR3 is TGTGCTAGTGGTCGATCGCCCACCGGGACAGGGGAGTCCAATGAGCAGTTCTTC. The genes are TRBV12-5 and TRBJ2-1, with 10 bases lining up with TRBD1. Germline loops: CDR1 LGHNT, CDR2 FRNRAP. The CDR3 contains 18 residues. V lost 5 bases, J lost 6 bases, and 16 bases stayed unmatched.

V is TRBV29-1 and J is TRBJ2-5; 10 positions agree with TRBD2. The V gene's germline CDR1 is SQVTM and CDR2 ANQGSEA. Trimming took 5 bases from V and 5 from J; bases not matched to a gene: 8. CDR3 length equals 14 residues. CDR3 coding DNA: TGCAGCGTTCCTAGCGGGAGAGCTTGGGAGACCCAGTACTTC. Residues: CSVPSGRAWETQYF.

The V call is TRBV11-2, the J call TRBJ2-2; 16 nucleotides align to TRBD2. There are 19 residues in the CDR3. Trimming cost V 2 bases and J 0 bases; bases outside gene matches: 3. From germline, CDR1 is SGHAT and CDR2 FQNNGV. CDR3 nucleotide sequence: TGTGCCAGCAGCTTACAGGGACTAGCGGGAGGGACGAACACCGGGGAGCTGTTTTTT. Its protein product is CASSLQGLAGGTNTGELFF.

The rearrangement uses TRBV5-1 and TRBJ2-1; possibly TRBD2 for D (6 bases). This CDR3 contains 14 residues. The ends were cut back, 0 bases at V and 7 bases at J, with 11 bases in the middle. The germline V gene encodes CDR1 SGHRS and CDR2 YFSETQ. The CDR3 DNA reads as TGCGCCAGCAGCTTGGAAGGAGGGCAGAATGAGCAGTTCTTC. This codes for CASSLEGGQNEQFF.

The chain uses TRBV19 and TRBJ2-3; TRBD1 agrees at 11 bases. Per germline, CDR1 LNHDA and CDR2 SQIVND (reference sequence). V shed 3 bases, J shed 4 bases, and the junction held 3 bases outside the gene matches. The CDR3 has 15 amino acids. For the CDR3, the DNA is TGTGCCAGTAGTATTATGGGACAGGGGGCAGATACGCAGTATTTT. It translates to CASSIMGQGADTQYF.

The chain has TRBV19 and TRBJ2-7, with a tentative D call TRBD1 (5 bases). Per germline, CDR1 LNHDA and CDR2 SQIVND (reference sequence). The CDR3 extends over 15 amino acids. The ends were cut back, 8 bases at V and 4 bases at J, with 21 bases in the middle. In nucleotides, the CDR3 is TGTGCCAGTCGGTTAGGGGCTTCCCCCTCGTACGAGCAGTACTTC. This sequence encodes CASRLGASPSYEQYF. Together with reference TRBV19 and TRBJ2-7, the CDR3 gives the full variable domain: DGGITQSPKYLFRKEGQNVTLSCEQNLNHDAMYWYRQDPGQGLRLIYYSQIVNDFQKGDIAEGYSVSREKKESFPLTVTSAQKNPTAFYLCASRLGASPSYEQYFGPGTRLTVT.

The CDR3 DNA reads as TGCGCCAGCAGTGAGTCGGTGGGAGGGCCCCGTGAGCAGTTCTTC. Translated: CASSESVGGPREQFF. The chain recombines TRBV10-1 with TRBJ2-1; 7 bases match TRBD2. J was trimmed by 9 bases and V by 0 bases; bases with no gene match: 8. Germline assignment: CDR1 WNHNN and CDR2 SYGVQD (reference sequence). The CDR3 contains 15 residues.

V is TRBV12-5 and J is TRBJ2-1; 7 bases fit TRBD2. The CDR3 sequence is 15 residues long. CDR1 and CDR2 (germline): LGHNT, FRNRAP. Losses at the gene ends were 6 bases for V and 5 bases for J; bases not matched to a gene: 10. CDR3 bases: TGTGCTAGTGGGCCCCGGGCTAGCGGAAACAATGAGCAGTTCTTC. Translating gives CASGPRASGNNEQFF. Drawing the rest from reference TRBV12-5 and TRBJ2-1, the complete variable domain is DARVTQTPRHKVTEMGQEVTMRCQPILGHNTVFWYRQTMMQGLELLAYFRNRAPLDDSGMPKDRFSAEMPDATLATLKIQPSEPRDSAVYFCASGPRASGNNEQFFGPGTRLTVL.

V and J are TRBV5-1 and TRBJ2-1; D is perhaps TRBD2 (6 bases). The CDR3 covers 16 residues. Germline V gives CDR1 SGHRS, CDR2 YFSETQ. Trimming removed 0 bases at V and 1 base at J, with 11 bases between. DNA of the CDR3: TGCGCCAGCAGCTTGGTACGGGAGCCTTCCTACAATGAGCAGTTCTTC. This sequence encodes CASSLVREPSYNEQFF.

The chain recombines TRBV7-6 with TRBJ1-5; D gene unclear. The V gene's germline CDR1 is SGHVS and CDR2 FNYEAQ. Trimming cost V 5 bases and J 5 bases, with 7 bases left between them. The CDR3 length is 12 residues. Here the CDR3 reads CASSARDQPQHF. The CDR3 DNA reads as TGTGCCAGCAGCGCGCGTGATCAGCCCCAGCATTTT.

V usage is TRBV7-6 and J usage is TRBJ2-7, with 9 bases identical to TRBD2. The CDR3 loop spans 16 amino acids. Germline values: CDR1 SGHVS, CDR2 FNYEAQ. V shed 1 base, J shed 3 bases, and the junction held 7 bases outside the gene matches. This chain's CDR3 is CASSLGLAVLSYEQYF. The CDR3 coding sequence is TGTGCCAGCAGCTTAGGACTAGCGGTTCTCAGCTACGAGCAGTACTTC.

The chain recombines TRBV28 with TRBJ2-5; 14 nucleotides align to TRBD2. CDR1 is MDHEN, CDR2 SYDVKM, per germline. The CDR3 totals 18 residues. V shed 6 bases, J shed 5 bases, and the junction held 14 bases outside the gene matches. CDR3 in amino acids: CASRRGGTSGSGSETQYF. The CDR3, as DNA: TGTGCCAGCAGACGAGGGGGGACTAGCGGGAGCGGTTCCGAGACCCAGTACTTC.

CDR3 sequence reads: CASSLASSGRTQYF. CDR3 sequence (DNA): TGTGCCAGCAGTCTGGCCAGTAGCGGGAGAACGCAGTATTTT. The chain employs TRBV27 and TRBJ2-3; 9 bases align to TRBD2. CDR1 MNHEY and CDR2 SMNVEV come from the germline V gene (reference sequence). This CDR3 comprises 14 residues. V lost 5 bases to trimming and J lost 9 bases; unmatched junction nucleotides: 9.

The genes are TRBV11-2 and TRBJ2-1; tentatively, D is TRBD2 (5 bases). V shed 8 bases and J shed 1 base, with 9 bases lying between them. The CDR3 contains 13 residues. Germline CDR1 and CDR2: SGHAT and FQNNGV. This CDR3 is CASEGLSYNEQFF. CDR3 nucleotides: TGTGCCAGCGAGGGTTTATCCTACAATGAGCAGTTCTTC.

This sequence joins TRBV28 and TRBJ1-1; D possibly corresponds to TRBD1 (5 bases). Germline-derived CDR1 and CDR2 are MDHEN and SYDVKM. This CDR3 has 17 residues. Trimming removed 7 bases from V and 4 bases from J, with 25 bases in between. This CDR3 reads CASMGFWGSGAGTEAFF. The CDR3 DNA is TGTGCCAGCATGGGTTTCTGGGGGTCGGGAGCGGGCACTGAAGCTTTCTTT.

The chain recombines TRBV29-1 with TRBJ2-7, with 10 bases matching TRBD1. V lost 5 bases, J lost 7 bases, and 8 bases stayed unmatched. Germline V lookup: CDR1 SQVTM, CDR2 ANQGSEA. The CDR3 length is 13 residues. The CDR3 DNA follows: TGCAGCGTTTCCGGACAGGGGGTTGGGGAGCAGTACTTC. Protein product: CSVSGQGVGEQYF.

The genes are TRBV6-4 and TRBJ2-6; D is unclear. The germline V and J ends were trimmed by 3 bases and 0 bases, with 6 bases remaining between them. The CDR3 length is 15 residues. The germline CDR1 and CDR2 sequences are MRHNA and SNTAGT. The CDR3 sequence: CASSEQSSGANVLTF. CDR3 DNA: TGTGCCAGCAGTGAACAGAGCTCTGGGGCCAACGTCCTGACTTTC.

V usage is TRBV11-2 and J usage is TRBJ1-2; D is ambiguous. The CDR3 has 15 residues. Trimming cost V 0 bases and J 2 bases, with 10 bases left between them. Germline V lookup: CDR1 SGHAT, CDR2 FQNNGV. DNA of the CDR3: TGTGCCAGCAGCTTAGAGGGTGACACCAACTATGGCTACACCTTC. Encoded protein: CASSLEGDTNYGYTF.

The genes are TRBV9 and TRBJ2-5; a weak D match, TRBD1 (5 bases). Germline CDR1 SGDLS, CDR2 YYNGEE. The V gene lost 2 bases and the J gene lost 2 bases, with 13 bases spanning the gap. There are 15 residues in the CDR3. The CDR3 protein is CASSVSPGIQETQYF. CDR3 DNA: TGTGCCAGCAGCGTCTCCCCAGGGATACAAGAGACCCAGTACTTC.

The J gene is TRBJ1-2, the V gene TRBV7-8; no clear D. The CDR3 length is 13 residues. Per germline, CDR1 SGHVS and CDR2 FQNEAQ. Trimming cost V 1 base and J 6 bases, with 9 bases left between them. The CDR3 DNA reads TGTGCCAGCAGCTTAGGCGCGGGGAATGGCTACACCTTC. It is translated as CASSLGAGNGYTF.

CDR3 in amino acids: CASSLGMGPGVSYNEQFF. In DNA form, the CDR3 reads TGTGCCAGCAGCTTAGGTATGGGGCCGGGAGTGTCCTACAATGAGCAGTTCTTC. The chain recombines TRBV11-3 with TRBJ2-1; possibly TRBD2 for D (6 bases). Trimming pared 1 base from V and 1 base from J, leaving 17 bases between. The CDR3 runs to 18 residues. Per germline, CDR1 SGHNT and CDR2 YENEEA. The full variable domain, its missing parts supplied by reference TRBV11-3 and TRBJ2-1, is EAGVVQSPRYKIIEKKQPVAFWCNPISGHNTLYWYLQNLGQGPELLIRYENEEAVDDSQLPKDRFSAERLKGVDSTLKIQPAELGDSAVYLCASSLGMGPGVSYNEQFFGPGTRLTVL.

The genes are TRBV25-1 and TRBJ1-2; TRBD1 agrees at 9 bases. This CDR3 is built from 16 residues. The V gene end was trimmed by 9 bases and the J gene end by 8 bases; junction bases not matched to a gene: 19. Germline assignment: CDR1 MGHDK and CDR2 SYGVNS. CDR3 sequence reads: CASGRGQGARLWGYTF. The CDR3 coding sequence is TGTGCCAGTGGCAGGGGACAGGGTGCGCGTTTATGGGGCTACACCTTC.

This clone was found once. The V call is TRBV25-1, the J call TRBJ1-5; TRBD1 matches at 8 bases. The germline CDR1 and CDR2 sequences are MGHDK and SYGVNS. V trimming: 4 bases; J trimming: 9 bases; junction bases outside the gene matches: 8. The length of the CDR3 is 14 residues. The CDR3 DNA sequence: TGTGCCAGCAGTGGCAATCAGGGACAGGTGCCCCAGCATTTT. It translates to CASSGNQGQVPQHF.

The chain combines TRBV2 with TRBJ1-5, with a tentative D call TRBD1 (5 bases). Trimming took off 0 bases at V and 7 bases at J, with 16 bases between the two ends. Germline V CDR1 and CDR2: SNHLY, FYNNEI. The CDR3 has 16 residues. For the CDR3, the DNA is TGTGCCAGCAGTGAAGCGGGGTTGGGGGGGGTACAGCCCCAGCATTTT. Translating gives CASSEAGLGGVQPQHF.

The chain is built from TRBV6-5 and TRBJ2-1; D is perhaps TRBD2 (6 bases). Germline lookup yields CDR1 MNHEY and CDR2 SVGAGI. CDR3 length: 15 amino acids. The germline V and J ends were trimmed by 0 bases and 10 bases, with 16 bases remaining between them. In DNA, the CDR3 is TGTGCCAGCAGTTACTCGAGGTCGGGGGAGAACGAGCAGTTCTTC. This sequence encodes CASSYSRSGENEQFF.

The chain links TRBV9 to TRBJ2-3; possible D gene TRBD2, 7 bases. V was pared by 0 bases and J by 1 base, with 30 bases between. Germline-derived CDR1 and CDR2 are SGDLS and YYNGEE. The CDR3 loop spans 22 amino acids. The DNA of the CDR3 is TGTGCCAGCAGCGTAGGAGAATACGGCGGGAGTAGGGGGAGATACGGCACAGATACGCAGTATTTT. Amino acid sequence: CASSVGEYGGSRGRYGTDTQYF.

The chain is built from TRBV2 and TRBJ2-7, with no clear D. CDR1 is SNHLY and CDR2 is FYNNEI in the germline V gene. The CDR3 runs 13 residues. V was shortened by 4 bases and J by 1 base, with 8 bases between the two germline ends. As DNA, the CDR3 is TGTGCCAGCAGTGCCGGAGTGTCCTACGAGCAGTACTTC. Translation gives CASSAGVSYEQYF.

The chain links TRBV5-6 to TRBJ2-7, with 10 bases aligning to TRBD2. Germline V gene sequence: CDR1 SGHDT, CDR2 YYEEEE. V was clipped by 5 bases and J by 3 bases; unmatched bases: 5. This CDR3 is built from 14 residues. For the CDR3, the DNA is TGTGCCAGCAGTAGAATAGCGGGAGGCTACGAGCAGTACTTC. Its protein is CASSRIAGGYEQYF.

This clone appeared a single time. The chain joins TRBV27 to TRBJ1-1, with TRBD1 as a possible D gene (6 bases). The CDR3 is made up of 17 amino acids. Germline lookup yields CDR1 MNHEY and CDR2 SMNVEV (reference sequence). V was shortened by 6 bases and J by 4 bases, with 24 bases between the two germline ends. The CDR3 DNA sequence: TGTGCCAGCAGGGTCCGGGGTGGGGGCCTTGGTGGCACTGAAGCTTTCTTT. Protein sequence: CASRVRGGGLGGTEAFF.